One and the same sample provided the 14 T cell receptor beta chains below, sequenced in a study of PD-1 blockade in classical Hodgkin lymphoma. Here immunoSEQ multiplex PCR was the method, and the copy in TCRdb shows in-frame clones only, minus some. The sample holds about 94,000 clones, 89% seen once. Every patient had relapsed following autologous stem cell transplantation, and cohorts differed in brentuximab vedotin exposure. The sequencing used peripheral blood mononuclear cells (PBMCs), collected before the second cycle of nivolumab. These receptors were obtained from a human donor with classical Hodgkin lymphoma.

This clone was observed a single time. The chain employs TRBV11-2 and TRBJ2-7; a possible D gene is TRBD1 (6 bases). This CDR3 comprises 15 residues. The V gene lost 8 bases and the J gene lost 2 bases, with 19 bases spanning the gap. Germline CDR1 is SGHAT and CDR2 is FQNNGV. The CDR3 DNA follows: TGTGCCAGCGCCGCCTCGGACAGATTGCCCTACGAGCAGTACTTC. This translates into CASAASDRLPYEQYF. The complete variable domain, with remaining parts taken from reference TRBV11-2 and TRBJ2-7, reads EAGVAQSPRYKIIEKRQSVAFWCNPISGHATLYWYQQILGQGPKLLIQFQNNGVVDDSQLPKDRFSAERLKGVDSTLKIQPAKLEDSAVYLCASAASDRLPYEQYFGPGTRLTVT.

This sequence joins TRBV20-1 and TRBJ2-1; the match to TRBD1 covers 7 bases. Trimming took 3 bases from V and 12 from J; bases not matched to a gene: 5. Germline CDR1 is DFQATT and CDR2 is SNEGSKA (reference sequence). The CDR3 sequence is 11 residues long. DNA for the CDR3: TGCAGTGCTAGCGGTAGGGGGCGGCAGTTCTTC. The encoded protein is CSASGRGRQFF.

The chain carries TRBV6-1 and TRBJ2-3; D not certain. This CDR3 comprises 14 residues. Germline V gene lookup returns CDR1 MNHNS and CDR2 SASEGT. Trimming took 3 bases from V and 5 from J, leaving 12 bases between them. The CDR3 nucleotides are TGTGCCAGCAGTGATTTCTTTCGCCGAGATACGCAGTATTTT. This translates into CASSDFFRRDTQYF.

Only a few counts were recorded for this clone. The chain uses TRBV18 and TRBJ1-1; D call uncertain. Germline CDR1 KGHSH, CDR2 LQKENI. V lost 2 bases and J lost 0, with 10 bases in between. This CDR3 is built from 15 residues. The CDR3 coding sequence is TGTGCCAGCTCACCAGGCGTTAGATTGAACACTGAAGCTTTCTTT. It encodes CASSPGVRLNTEAFF.

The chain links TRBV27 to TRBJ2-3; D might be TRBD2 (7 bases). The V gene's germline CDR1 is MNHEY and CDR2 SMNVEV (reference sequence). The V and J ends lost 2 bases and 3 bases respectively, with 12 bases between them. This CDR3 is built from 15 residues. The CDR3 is CASSLMGGPTDTQYF. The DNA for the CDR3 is TGTGCCAGCAGTTTAATGGGGGGGCCAACAGATACGCAGTATTTT.

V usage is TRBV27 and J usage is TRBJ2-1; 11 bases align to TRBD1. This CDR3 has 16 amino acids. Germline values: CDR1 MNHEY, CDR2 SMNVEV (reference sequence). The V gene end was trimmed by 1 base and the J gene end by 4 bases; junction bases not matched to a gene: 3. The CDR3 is CASSLYGQGAYNEQFF. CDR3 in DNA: TGTGCCAGCAGTTTATACGGACAGGGGGCTTACAATGAGCAGTTCTTC.

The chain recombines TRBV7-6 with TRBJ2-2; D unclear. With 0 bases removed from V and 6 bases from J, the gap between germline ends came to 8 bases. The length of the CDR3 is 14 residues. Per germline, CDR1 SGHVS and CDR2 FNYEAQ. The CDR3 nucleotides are TGTGCCAGCAGCTTAGCCATTAACGCCGGGGAGCTGTTTTTT. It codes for CASSLAINAGELFF.

CDR3 nucleotide sequence: TGTGCCAGTAGTATTTGGGGACAGGGGGCTGAAGCTTTCTTT. This translates into CASSIWGQGAEAFF. The chain carries TRBV19 and TRBJ1-1; TRBD1 aligns across 11 bases. Germline assignment: CDR1 LNHDA and CDR2 SQIVND (reference sequence). The CDR3 extends over 14 amino acids. The trim removed 3 bases at V and 6 bases at J, leaving 3 bases unmatched.

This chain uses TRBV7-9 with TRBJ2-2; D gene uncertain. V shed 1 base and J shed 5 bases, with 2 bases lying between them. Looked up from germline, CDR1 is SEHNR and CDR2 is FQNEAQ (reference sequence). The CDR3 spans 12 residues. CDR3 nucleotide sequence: TGTGCCAGCAGCTTAGGAACCGGGGAGCTGTTTTTT. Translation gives CASSLGTGELFF.

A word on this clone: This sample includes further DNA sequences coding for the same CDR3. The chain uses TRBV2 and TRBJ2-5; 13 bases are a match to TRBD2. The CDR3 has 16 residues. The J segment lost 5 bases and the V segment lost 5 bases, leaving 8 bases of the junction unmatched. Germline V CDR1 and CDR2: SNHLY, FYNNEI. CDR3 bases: TGTGCCAGCAGTCCTGGACTAGCGGGGGTTGGGGAGACCCAGTACTTC. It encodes CASSPGLAGVGETQYF.

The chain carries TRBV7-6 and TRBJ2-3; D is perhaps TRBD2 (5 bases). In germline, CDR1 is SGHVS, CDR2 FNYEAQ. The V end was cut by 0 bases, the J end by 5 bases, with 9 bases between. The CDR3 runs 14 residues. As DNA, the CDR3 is TGTGCCAGCAGCTTAGCCAGCGGAGTAGATACGCAGTATTTT. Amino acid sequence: CASSLASGVDTQYF.

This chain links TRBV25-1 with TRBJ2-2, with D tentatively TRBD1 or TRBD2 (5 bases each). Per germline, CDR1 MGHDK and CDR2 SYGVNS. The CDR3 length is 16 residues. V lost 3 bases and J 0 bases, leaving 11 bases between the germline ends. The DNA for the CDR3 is TGTGCCAGCAGTGATCCCGGGGCAGCGAACACCGGGGAGCTGTTTTTT. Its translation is CASSDPGAANTGELFF.

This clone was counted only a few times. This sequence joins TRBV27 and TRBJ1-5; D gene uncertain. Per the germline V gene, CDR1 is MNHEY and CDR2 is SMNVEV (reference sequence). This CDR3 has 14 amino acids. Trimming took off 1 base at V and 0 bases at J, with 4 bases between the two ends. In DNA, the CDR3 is TGTGCCAGCAGTTTATTTAGTAGCAATCAGCCCCAGCATTTT. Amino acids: CASSLFSSNQPQHF.

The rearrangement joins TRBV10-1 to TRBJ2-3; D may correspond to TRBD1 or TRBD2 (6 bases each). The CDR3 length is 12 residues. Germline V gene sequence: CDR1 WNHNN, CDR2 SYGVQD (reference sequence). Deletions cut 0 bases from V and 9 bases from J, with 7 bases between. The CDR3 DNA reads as TGCGCCAGCAGTGAGTCGGGGGGCACGCAGTATTTT. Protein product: CASSESGGTQYF.